This record looks at one TCR beta chain sequence and its context. These data come from a study of T cells in Graves' hyperthyroidism and ophthalmopathy. This CDR3 has 14 amino acids. Germline CDR1 reads SEHNR; CDR2 reads FQNEAQ (reference sequence). V gave up 1 base and J gave up 6 bases; unmatched junction bases: 5. What was amplified from RNA transcripts were TCR beta CDR3 regions. Initially, a first-round RT-PCR of the TCR CDR3 employed the HTBI primer set. Each CDR3 protein gets one entry after TCRdb re-called the multiplex PCR reads with MiXCR. The repertoire holds around 340,000 distinct CDR3 sequences, with over 15% as singletons.

V gene TRBV7-9 combines with J gene TRBJ2-5; 7 bases map to TRBD1. This receptor was identified in a woman aged 40 to 55 with Graves' ophthalmopathy. The sample comprised blood. Here the CDR3 DNA reads TGTGCCAGCAGCTTAGTCGGGACAGTGAAGACCCAGTACTTC. This codes for CASSLVGTVKTQYF.